What follows is one T cell receptor (beta chain) and its context. Its antigen remains unknown. Assay: immunoSEQ multiplex PCR; the TCRdb copy retains only in-frame clones and omits some. Among more than 100,000 clones listed, less than 95% were seen once. The data belong to a study of T cell responses to AZD1222 COVID-19 vaccine. General study results and limits: The sample set comprised mostly white British donors with more females, and clonal diversity was possibly underestimated. Seropositivity was recorded at baseline in only 6 or 7 AZD1222 recipients. Rises in breadth and depth of Spike-specific TCRs came after two AZD1222 doses.

The CDR3 length is 16 residues. In germline, CDR1 is MNHEY, CDR2 SVGAGI. V lost 2 bases, J lost 4 bases, and 9 bases stayed unmatched. V and J are TRBV6-5 and TRBJ1-1; TRBD1 matches at 8 bases. Here the sequenced sample was peripheral blood, taken on day 0 of AZD1222 vaccination. This TCR was recovered from an adult in good health. CDR3 coding DNA: TGTGCCAGCAGTTACCCCCAGGGGGCGCGGGGCACTGAAGCTTTCTTT. Its translation: CASSYPQGARGTEAFF.